This T cell receptor (beta chain) was retrieved from a study of Graves' ophthalmopathy and Graves' hyperthyroidism. The overall study: Peripheral blood was collected at initial diagnosis, before any treatment.

Study outcomes and limitations: It was with roughly 71% sensitivity and around 72% specificity that the model predicted ophthalmopathy progression. Blood also carried most expanded thyroid clonotypes exceeding 0.001 frequency.

Other autoimmune diseases, uncontrolled infections, pregnancy or lactation ruled patients out of participation. The germline V gene encodes CDR1 ENHRY and CDR2 SYGVKD. The length of the CDR3 is 14 residues. After removal of 5 bases from V and 5 bases from J, the junction contained 4 bases not matched to a gene. A remark on this clonotype: Its antigen remains unknown. One base away lies a much larger clone, so this may be a sequencing read error.

Investigators amplified TCR beta CDR3 regions from RNA transcripts. The authors performed first-round RT-PCR with HTBI primers and then a second-round multiplex PCR. TCRdb re-called the multiplex PCR reads with MiXCR, one entry per CDR3 protein. The sample includes almost 750,000 distinct CDR3 sequences, approximately 40% seen only once; the top ten take roughly 45%. Sequenced sample: peripheral blood. The chain links TRBV10-3 to TRBJ1-2; 11 nucleotides line up with TRBD1. The clonotype comes from an adult man with Graves' ophthalmopathy. CDR3 coding DNA: TGTGCCATCAGTTTAAGGGACAGGGGGTATGGCTACACCTTC. Translation: CAISLRDRGYGYTF.